Shown below are 25 T cell receptor beta chains from a single sample sequenced in a study of T cell responses to AZD1222 COVID-19 vaccine. Assay: immunoSEQ multiplex PCR; the TCRdb copy retains only in-frame clones and omits some. Among roughly 140,000 clones, about 90% were seen once, and the ten largest hold around 3%. The sequenced sample was peripheral blood, obtained on day 0 of AZD1222 vaccination. These receptors were obtained from an adult in good health.

The chain employs TRBV19 and TRBJ1-1; D unclear. Germline values: CDR1 LNHDA, CDR2 SQIVND (reference sequence). The CDR3 runs 13 residues. Trimming cost V 5 bases and J 0 bases, with 7 bases left between them. The CDR3 here is CASSDTLNTEAFF. CDR3 coding DNA: TGTGCCAGTAGTGACACTCTGAACACTGAAGCTTTCTTT.

This chain connects TRBV7-6 to TRBJ2-7; D is unresolved. This CDR3 region has 15 residues. CDR1 is SGHVS and CDR2 is FNYEAQ in the germline V gene. Trimming removed 0 bases from V and 6 bases from J, with 15 bases in between. The CDR3 reads CASSLAGSQSAEQYF. CDR3 coding DNA: TGTGCCAGCAGCTTAGCGGGGTCCCAATCCGCCGAGCAGTACTTC.

The chain couples TRBV7-8 to TRBJ2-2, with TRBD2 matching 7 bases. The CDR3 covers 16 residues. V lost 0 bases and J lost 1; bases outside the gene matches: 2. CDR1 is SGHVS, CDR2 FQNEAQ, per germline. CDR3 bases: TGTGCCAGCAGCTTAGCCCCTAGCGGGAACACCGGGGAGCTGTTTTTT. Protein product: CASSLAPSGNTGELFF. The entire variable domain, with the rest obtained from reference TRBV7-8 and TRBJ2-2, is as follows: GAGVSQSPRYKVAKRGQDVALRCDPISGHVSLFWYQQALGQGPEFLTYFQNEAQLDKSGLPSDRFFAERPEGSVSTLKIQRTQQEDSAVYLCASSLAPSGNTGELFFGEGSRLTVL.

This clone was picked up a small number of times. At one end, the junction sequence differs from germline, possibly due to a read error. This chain uses TRBV7-3 with TRBJ2-5, with D unresolved. Germline V gene sequence: CDR1 SGHTA, CDR2 FQGTGA. The CDR3 has 13 residues. CDR3 protein: CASSSEYQDTQYF. CDR3 in DNA: TGTGCCAGCAGCTCGGAGTACCAAGATACCCAGTACTTC.

This chain links TRBV30 with TRBJ2-3, with D possibly being TRBD1 (6 bases). The CDR3 extends over 12 amino acids. The germline V gene has CDR1 GTSNPN and CDR2 SVGIG (reference sequence). V shed 0 bases and J shed 7 bases, with 8 bases lying between them. Here the CDR3 reads CAWSVQGNTQYF. The CDR3 region has the DNA TGTGCCTGGAGTGTACAGGGTAATACGCAGTATTTT.

V is TRBV10-3 and J is TRBJ1-1; unclear D gene. CDR3 length: 12 amino acids. The germline gives CDR1 ENHRY, CDR2 SYGVKD. V lost 8 bases and J lost 1, with 8 bases in between. The CDR3 reads CAIGTENTEAFF. In DNA, the CDR3 is TGTGCCATCGGCACAGAGAACACTGAAGCTTTCTTT.

This clone was picked up one time. The rearrangement joins TRBV15 to TRBJ2-1; 10 bases line up with TRBD2. This CDR3 is 15 amino acids long. Germline loops: CDR1 LNHNV, CDR2 YYDKDF (reference sequence). V was clipped by 6 bases and J by 2 bases; unmatched bases: 4. The CDR3 protein is CATSLAGVTYNEQFF. As DNA, the CDR3 is TGTGCCACCAGTCTAGCGGGAGTAACCTACAATGAGCAGTTCTTC. Full variable domain (rest looked up from reference TRBV15 and TRBJ2-1): DAMVIQNPRYQVTQFGKPVTLSCSQTLNHNVMYWYQQKSSQAPKLLFHYYDKDFNNEADTPDNFQSRRPNTSFCFLDIRSPGLGDTAMYLCATSLAGVTYNEQFFGPGTRLTVL.

This chain joins TRBV27 and TRBJ2-1; 7 nucleotides agree with TRBD2. The CDR3 runs to 14 residues. Germline CDR1 and CDR2: MNHEY and SMNVEV (reference sequence). The trim removed 7 bases at V and 0 bases at J, leaving 3 bases unmatched. CDR3 sequence: CASKGTNSYNEQFF. The CDR3 coding sequence is TGTGCCAGCAAGGGGACTAACTCCTACAATGAGCAGTTCTTC.

V is TRBV10-3 and J is TRBJ2-5; no clear D gene. Germline V lookup: CDR1 ENHRY, CDR2 SYGVKD. The germline V and J ends were trimmed by 2 bases and 5 bases, with 15 bases remaining between them. The CDR3 is made up of 15 amino acids. The CDR3 DNA reads TGTGCCATCAGTGAGCGTAGGTTGTCCGGGGAGACCCAGTACTTC. Its protein product is CAISERRLSGETQYF.

The V call is TRBV28, the J call TRBJ1-6; TRBD1 matches at 7 bases. CDR1 MDHEN and CDR2 SYDVKM come from the germline V gene. Losses at the gene ends were 5 bases for V and 11 bases for J; bases not matched to a gene: 3. The CDR3 is 12 residues long. CDR3 bases: TGTGCCAGCAGTACGGGACAGACACCCCTCCACTTT. Translating gives CASSTGQTPLHF.

The genes are TRBV7-2 and TRBJ1-1, with D tentatively TRBD1 (5 bases). The V gene lost 7 bases and the J gene lost 2 bases, with 11 bases spanning the gap. The CDR3 length is 13 residues. Germline V gene data show CDR1 as SGHTA and CDR2 as FQGNSA. This CDR3 is CASTLGGNTEAFF. The CDR3 DNA sequence: TGTGCCAGCACCCTGGGGGGTAACACTGAAGCTTTCTTT.

The chain links TRBV15 to TRBJ1-1; D is possibly TRBD1 (6 bases). V lost 0 bases and J 0 bases, leaving 11 bases between the germline ends. Germline-derived CDR1 and CDR2 are LNHNV and YYDKDF (reference sequence). The CDR3 sequence is 16 residues long. CDR3 protein: CATSRDRGGMNTEAFF. CDR3 nucleotides: TGTGCCACCAGCAGAGACAGGGGCGGGATGAACACTGAAGCTTTCTTT.

V gene TRBV25-1 combines with J gene TRBJ2-7, with a tentative D call TRBD1 (5 bases). The CDR3 spans 13 residues. The germline V gene has CDR1 MGHDK and CDR2 SYGVNS. Trimming took 7 bases from V and 4 from J, leaving 14 bases between them. In DNA form, the CDR3 reads TGTGCCAGCATGTCTGCAGGGCTATACGAGCAGTACTTC. Its translation is CASMSAGLYEQYF.

V gene TRBV7-2 combines with J gene TRBJ2-2; tentative D call: TRBD1 (5 bases). The V and J ends lost 1 base and 9 bases respectively, with 9 bases between them. The CDR3 is made up of 13 amino acids. The germline V gene encodes CDR1 SGHTA and CDR2 FQGNSA. CDR3 in DNA: TGTGCCAGCAGCTTAGTGCAGGGCTGGGAGCTGTTTTTT. Its translation: CASSLVQGWELFF.

This sequence joins TRBV7-2 and TRBJ2-7, with 8 bases that match TRBD2. Germline values: CDR1 SGHTA, CDR2 FQGNSA. The ends lost 5 bases at V and 1 base at J; junction bases unmatched: 4. This CDR3 comprises 14 residues. The CDR3 spells CASSGSGTSYEQYF. The CDR3 DNA sequence: TGTGCCAGCAGCGGTAGCGGGACGTCCTACGAGCAGTACTTC.

The chain combines TRBV10-1 with TRBJ2-3, with D tentatively TRBD2 (6 bases). Germline V CDR1 and CDR2: WNHNN, SYGVQD (reference sequence). Trimming cost V 6 bases and J 0 bases, with 16 bases left between them. The CDR3 totals 16 residues. The DNA for the CDR3 is TGCGCCAGCAGAGATACGGCCGGGGGTAGCACAGATACGCAGTATTTT. Amino acids: CASRDTAGGSTDTQYF.

This clone was recorded a few times. The V call is TRBV5-1, the J call TRBJ2-2; 8 nucleotides line up with TRBD1. With V trimmed by 5 bases and J by 5 bases, 8 bases remained unmatched. The CDR3 covers 15 residues. Germline V CDR1 and CDR2: SGHRS, YFSETQ. The CDR3 loop is CASRIGQGDTGELFF. CDR3 DNA: TGCGCCAGCAGAATAGGACAGGGCGATACCGGGGAGCTGTTTTTT. Together with reference TRBV5-1 and TRBJ2-2, the CDR3 gives the full variable domain: KAGVTQTPRYLIKTRGQQVTLSCSPISGHRSVSWYQQTPGQGLQFLFEYFSETQRNKGNFPGRFSGRQFSNSRSEMNVSTLELGDSALYLCASRIGQGDTGELFFGEGSRLTVL.

This clone was counted only a few times. The chain couples TRBV11-2 to TRBJ2-3, with D uncertain. Deletions cut 5 bases from V and 9 bases from J, with 9 bases between. The CDR3 runs to 11 residues. CDR1 and CDR2 (germline): SGHAT, FQNNGV. DNA of the CDR3: TGTGCCAGCAGCCCTGGACGGACGCAGTATTTT. This sequence encodes CASSPGRTQYF. Combining the CDR3 with reference TRBV11-2 and TRBJ2-3 gives the whole variable domain EAGVAQSPRYKIIEKRQSVAFWCNPISGHATLYWYQQILGQGPKLLIQFQNNGVVDDSQLPKDRFSAERLKGVDSTLKIQPAKLEDSAVYLCASSPGRTQYFGPGTRLTVL.

This sequence joins TRBV7-2 and TRBJ2-1; the match to TRBD2 covers 8 bases. CDR3 length equals 16 residues. Trimming removed 4 bases from V and 2 bases from J; junction bases left unmatched: 7. Germline CDR1 SGHTA, CDR2 FQGNSA. The CDR3 DNA sequence: TGTGCCAGCAGCTCCCGAGCGGGAGTGGCCTACAATGAGCAGTTCTTC. This translates into CASSSRAGVAYNEQFF.

In its sample, this clone was seen a few times. V and J are TRBV6-2 or TRBV6-3 and TRBJ2-1; TRBD2 aligns across 8 bases. The V segment lost 6 bases and the J segment 6 bases; nucleotides outside the gene matches: 7. This CDR3 is built from 14 residues. Germline values: CDR1 MNHEY, CDR2 SVGEGT. The CDR3 bases are TGTGCCAGCAGCCGATTCGCGGGGGGCAATGAGCAGTTCTTC. This encodes CASSRFAGGNEQFF.

The J gene is TRBJ2-7, the V gene TRBV9; 12 nucleotides align to TRBD2. The germline gives CDR1 SGDLS, CDR2 YYNGEE. The CDR3 covers 15 residues. V shed 4 bases and J 7 bases; nucleotides not matched to a gene: 9. CDR3 DNA: TGTGCCAGCAGCCCCCGGACTAGCGGGGCCATGGAGCAGTACTTC. This sequence encodes CASSPRTSGAMEQYF.

The CDR3 region has the DNA TGTGCCAGCAGCTTGACGCCTTCCCTCTATGGCTACACCTTC. It specifies CASSLTPSLYGYTF. This chain joins TRBV5-6 and TRBJ1-2; no firm D call. CDR1 is SGHDT, CDR2 YYEEEE, per germline. Trimming left V 1 base short and J 4 bases short, with 11 bases between. The CDR3 length is 14 residues.

The V and J genes are TRBV7-8 and TRBJ1-5, with D possibly being TRBD1 (5 bases). This CDR3 spans 15 amino acids. CDR1 and CDR2 (germline): SGHVS, FQNEAQ. V was pared by 5 bases and J by 2 bases, with 13 bases between. CDR3 loop: CASSPPGGGNQPQHF. In DNA, the CDR3 is TGTGCCAGCAGCCCCCCTGGAGGGGGCAATCAGCCCCAGCATTTT.

The chain recombines TRBV4-2 with TRBJ1-4; 7 bases fit TRBD1. CDR1 is LGHNA, CDR2 YNFKEQ, per germline. The CDR3 spans 17 residues. V was pared by 4 bases and J by 4 bases, with 12 bases of the junction left unmatched. Here the CDR3 reads CASSPLSEGADNEKLFF. The CDR3 DNA reads as TGTGCCAGCAGCCCCCTGTCGGAGGGGGCGGATAATGAAAAACTGTTTTTT.

This rearrangement joins TRBV9 to TRBJ1-4, with D tentatively TRBD1 (5 bases). This CDR3 contains 15 residues. The V end lost 3 bases, the J end lost 7 bases, and 16 bases lay between the germline ends. CDR1 is SGDLS, CDR2 YYNGEE, per germline. CDR3 in amino acids: CASSGHQGDGEKLFF. CDR3 bases: TGTGCCAGCAGCGGACACCAGGGTGACGGTGAAAAACTGTTTTTT.